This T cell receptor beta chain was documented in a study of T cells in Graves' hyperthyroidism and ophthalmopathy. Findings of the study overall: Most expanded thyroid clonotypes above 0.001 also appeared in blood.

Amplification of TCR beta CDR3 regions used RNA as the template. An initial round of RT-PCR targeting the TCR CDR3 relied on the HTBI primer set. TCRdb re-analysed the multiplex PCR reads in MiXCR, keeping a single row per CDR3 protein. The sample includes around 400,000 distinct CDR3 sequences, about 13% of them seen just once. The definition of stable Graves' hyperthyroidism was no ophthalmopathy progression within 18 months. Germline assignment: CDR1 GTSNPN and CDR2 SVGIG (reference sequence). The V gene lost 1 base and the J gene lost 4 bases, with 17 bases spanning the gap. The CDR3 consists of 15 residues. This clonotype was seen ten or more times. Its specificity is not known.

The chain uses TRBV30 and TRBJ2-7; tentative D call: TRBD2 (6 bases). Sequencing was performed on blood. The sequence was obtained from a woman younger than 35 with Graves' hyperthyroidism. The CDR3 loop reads CAWSDRVRGGYEQYF. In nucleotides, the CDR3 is TGTGCCTGGAGTGATCGGGTGCGGGGCGGGTACGAGCAGTACTTC.